This TCR beta chain appears in the sequencing data of a study of blood T cell repertoires in COVID-19. The CDR3 is 15 residues long. V lost 0 bases, J lost 4 bases, and 13 bases lay in between. CDR1 is SGHDT and CDR2 is YYEEEE in the germline V gene. The method was immunoSEQ multiplex PCR; TCRdb's version includes in-frame clones alone and lacks a portion of them. The sample yields around 270,000 clones, 85% to 90% seen once. The sequence came from a man aged 40-49 years with acute or convalescent COVID-19. V usage is TRBV5-6 and J usage is TRBJ1-2; D unclear. The sequenced sample was peripheral blood. The CDR3 here is CASSLGSLRGYGYTF. For the CDR3, the DNA is TGTGCCAGCAGCTTGGGATCGTTGCGGGGCTATGGCTACACCTTC.